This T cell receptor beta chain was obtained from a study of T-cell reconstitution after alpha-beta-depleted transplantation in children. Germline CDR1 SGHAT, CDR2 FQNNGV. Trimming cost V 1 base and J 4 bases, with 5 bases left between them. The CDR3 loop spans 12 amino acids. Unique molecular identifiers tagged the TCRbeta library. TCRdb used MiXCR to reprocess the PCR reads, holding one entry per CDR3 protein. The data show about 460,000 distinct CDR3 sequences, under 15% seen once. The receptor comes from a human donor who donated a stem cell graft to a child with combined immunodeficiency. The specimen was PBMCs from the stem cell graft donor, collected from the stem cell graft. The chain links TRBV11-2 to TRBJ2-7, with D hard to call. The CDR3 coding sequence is TGTGCCAGCAGCTTAGTGACTTACGAGCAGTACTTC. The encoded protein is CASSLVTYEQYF.